One sample yielded the 32 T cell receptor beta chains listed below, sequenced in a study of blood T cell repertoires in COVID-19. The protocol was immunoSEQ multiplex PCR, while the TCRdb copy is restricted to in-frame clones and leaves out a portion. The sample contains some 180,000 clones, 70% to 90% of which appear only once. Sequencing was performed on peripheral blood. All receptors come from a man in his sixties with active or convalescent COVID-19.

V gene TRBV29-1 combines with J gene TRBJ1-1, with 7 nucleotides matching TRBD1. Germline V gene lookup returns CDR1 SQVTM and CDR2 ANQGSEA. J gave up 1 base and V 8 bases, and 7 bases lay outside the gene matches. CDR3 size: 13 residues. CDR3 amino acids: CSYHRGGNTEAFF. The CDR3 DNA sequence: TGCAGCTATCACAGGGGTGGGAACACTGAAGCTTTCTTT.

The chain recombines TRBV7-9 with TRBJ2-1, with 8 nucleotides matching TRBD2. The V gene end was trimmed by 4 bases and the J gene end by 8 bases; junction bases not matched to a gene: 13. CDR1 and CDR2 from the germline V gene are SEHNR and FQNEAQ (reference sequence). The CDR3 loop spans 16 amino acids. CDR3 nucleotide sequence: TGTGCCAGCAGCTACCGAGCGGGGGAGTACGGATATGAGCAGTTCTTC. It specifies CASSYRAGEYGYEQFF.

The chain employs TRBV11-2 and TRBJ2-1; the D gene is possibly TRBD2 (6 bases). Germline CDR1 SGHAT, CDR2 FQNNGV. The CDR3 sequence is 15 residues long. V lost 7 bases and J lost 6, with 19 bases in between. The CDR3 sequence: CASTPGLARINEQFF. In DNA form, the CDR3 reads TGTGCCAGCACCCCAGGGCTAGCGAGAATCAATGAGCAGTTCTTC.

This chain connects TRBV5-1 to TRBJ2-4; 10 bases map to TRBD1. Germline assignment: CDR1 SGHRS and CDR2 YFSETQ. This CDR3 is built from 16 residues. J gave up 7 bases and V 2 bases, and 9 bases lay outside the gene matches. As DNA, the CDR3 is TGCGCCAGCAGCTTCCTCTCTGGGACAGGGGACAACATTCAGTACTTC. This encodes CASSFLSGTGDNIQYF.

V usage is TRBV18 and J usage is TRBJ1-1; 7 bases agree with TRBD1. The CDR3 length is 17 residues. V shed 3 bases and J 1 base; nucleotides not matched to a gene: 11. Germline V gene lookup returns CDR1 KGHSH and CDR2 LQKENI. Written as DNA, the CDR3 is TGTGCCAGCTCACCCACAGCCGGGACAGATGAGAACACTGAAGCTTTCTTT. Translating it yields CASSPTAGTDENTEAFF.

This chain links TRBV5-1 with TRBJ1-2, with TRBD1 matching 10 bases. CDR3 length equals 14 residues. V shed 4 bases and J 6 bases; nucleotides not matched to a gene: 6. Germline V gene data show CDR1 as SGHRS and CDR2 as YFSETQ. CDR3 amino acids: CASSQGTGVNGYTF. DNA of the CDR3: TGCGCCAGCAGCCAAGGGACAGGGGTCAATGGCTACACCTTC.

This chain links TRBV3-1 (or the pseudogene TRBV3-2) with TRBJ1-3; no definite D call. The germline V gene has CDR1 LGHDT and CDR2 YNNKEL (reference sequence). The ends were cut back, 1 base at V and 0 bases at J, with 10 bases in the middle. This CDR3 has 16 amino acids. CDR3 region: CASSQARVTSGNTIYF. CDR3 nucleotide sequence: TGTGCCAGCAGCCAAGCTCGGGTTACCTCTGGAAACACCATATATTTT.

The chain joins TRBV19 to TRBJ1-6; D gene ambiguous. The CDR3 totals 13 residues. V was trimmed by 3 bases and J by 5 bases, leaving 5 bases between them. Germline CDR1 is LNHDA and CDR2 is SQIVND (reference sequence). The CDR3 bases are TGTGCCAGTAGTATCCAGGATAATTCACCCCTCCACTTT. Its protein is CASSIQDNSPLHF.

V is TRBV5-5 and J is TRBJ2-1; D may be TRBD1 (6 bases). The CDR3 covers 13 residues. Germline assignment: CDR1 SGHKS and CDR2 YYEKEE (reference sequence). Trimming took 1 base from V and 9 from J, leaving 11 bases between them. CDR3 residues: CASSLLVGGEQFF. Here the CDR3 DNA reads TGTGCCAGCAGCTTGCTTGTAGGGGGTGAGCAGTTCTTC. The full variable domain, in which reference TRBV5-5 and TRBJ2-1 provide the parts outside the CDR3, is DAGVTQSPTHLIKTRGQQVTLRCSPISGHKSVSWYQQVLGQGPQFIFQYYEKEERGRGNFPDRFSARQFPNYSSELNVNALLLGDSALYLCASSLLVGGEQFFGPGTRLTVL.

V and J are TRBV6-5 and TRBJ2-5; 7 bases agree with TRBD2. Germline loops: CDR1 MNHEY, CDR2 SVGAGI. The CDR3 spans 15 residues. With 6 bases clipped from V and 2 bases from J, the junction kept 9 bases outside the gene matches. In nucleotides, the CDR3 is TGTGCCAGCAGGAGAATATGGGGGGGACAAGAGACCCAGTACTTC. It yields the protein CASRRIWGGQETQYF.

The gene calls are TRBV4-1 and TRBJ2-7, with D hard to call. Trimming shortened V by 0 bases and J by 0 bases, and 9 bases separated the two germline ends. CDR1 and CDR2 from the germline V gene are MGHRA and YSYEKL. There are 15 residues in the CDR3. CDR3 DNA: TGCGCCAGCAGCCAAGAGGCAGGTAGCTCCTACGAGCAGTACTTC. It encodes CASSQEAGSSYEQYF.

The chain links TRBV7-2 to TRBJ1-5; 7 nucleotides align to TRBD1. This CDR3 is built from 16 residues. V shed 5 bases, J shed 0 bases, and the junction held 7 bases outside the gene matches. Germline V CDR1 and CDR2: SGHTA, FQGNSA. CDR3 nucleotide sequence: TGTGCCAGCAGCCCCCGAGGGGGCTATAGCAATCAGCCCCAGCATTTT. Amino acid sequence: CASSPRGGYSNQPQHF.

There are many counts of this clone. CDR3 DNA sequence: TGCAGTGCTAGTAAGGGGGATCCCACAGATACGCAGTATTTT. Translating gives CSASKGDPTDTQYF. The chain is built from TRBV20-1 and TRBJ2-3; D possibly corresponds to TRBD1 (6 bases). The CDR3 consists of 14 residues. Per germline, CDR1 DFQATT and CDR2 SNEGSKA (reference sequence). V lost 3 bases and J lost 2, with 12 bases in between.

This clone came up once. V gene TRBV21-1 combines with J gene TRBJ1-6; the listed D gene, TRBD1, was not tested against the DNA. TRBV21-1 is an annotated pseudogene. This CDR3 contains 20 residues. In DNA, the CDR3 is TGTGCCAGCAGCGTACGTCAGGGACAAATCTTAATTTCCTATAATTCACCCCTCCACTTT. Translation: CASSVRQGQILISYNSPLHF.

V and J are TRBV4-1 and TRBJ1-1; 7 positions match TRBD1. From germline, CDR1 is MGHRA and CDR2 YSYEKL. CDR3 length equals 15 residues. Trimming at V came to 0 bases and at J to 4 bases, leaving 5 bases not matched to a gene. CDR3 residues: CASSQDRGAFTEAFF. The CDR3 DNA follows: TGCGCCAGCAGCCAAGACAGGGGGGCTTTCACTGAAGCTTTCTTT.

The rearrangement links TRBV4-1 to TRBJ1-6, with D possibly matching TRBD1 (6 bases). The CDR3 runs to 15 residues. Germline-derived CDR1 and CDR2 are MGHRA and YSYEKL. Deletions cut 1 base from V and 15 bases from J, with 19 bases between. The CDR3 DNA reads as TGCGCCAGCAGCCAAGGGCCCAACCCCGAGGGGGACCTCCACTTT. Protein sequence: CASSQGPNPEGDLHF.

This clone came up once. The chain carries TRBV12-3 or TRBV12-4 and TRBJ2-7; D is unclear. The CDR3 contains 12 residues. V lost 1 base and J lost 2, with 3 bases in between. Written as DNA, the CDR3 is TGTGCCAGCAGTTTAGGAGCCTACGAGCAGTACTTC. Translation gives CASSLGAYEQYF.

The V call is TRBV7-3, the J call TRBJ2-7, with 9 bases fitting TRBD2. Germline loops: CDR1 SGHTA, CDR2 FQGTGA. This CDR3 has 14 residues. V dropped 4 bases and J dropped 4; count of bases not matched to a gene: 5. Here the CDR3 DNA reads TGTGCCAGCAGCTATAGCGGGGGCGGGTACGAGCAGTACTTC. Protein sequence: CASSYSGGGYEQYF.

The V gene is TRBV28, the J gene TRBJ1-2; D is possibly TRBD1 (6 bases). The V end was cut by 6 bases, the J end by 8 bases, with 19 bases between. The CDR3 is 14 amino acids. CDR1 MDHEN and CDR2 SYDVKM come from the germline V gene. CDR3 DNA sequence: TGTGCCAGCAGAATAGGGGGACCCACGGGAGGCTACACCTTC. Protein product: CASRIGGPTGGYTF.

This clone was seen only once. Here the CDR3 reads CASSDRGGGETQYF. The CDR3 coding sequence is TGTGCCAGCAGTGATAGGGGTGGCGGAGAGACCCAGTACTTC. V is TRBV2 and J is TRBJ2-5; D perhaps matches TRBD1 (5 bases). Germline loops: CDR1 SNHLY, CDR2 FYNNEI. The germline V and J ends were trimmed by 3 bases and 4 bases, with 12 bases remaining between them. This CDR3 region has 14 residues.

This chain uses TRBV6-5 with TRBJ1-1; a possible D gene is TRBD1 (5 bases). The CDR3 runs 14 residues. Trimming left V 8 bases short and J 1 base short, with 14 bases between. CDR1 MNHEY and CDR2 SVGAGI come from the germline V gene. The CDR3 loop reads CASVYRIANTEAFF. For the CDR3, the DNA is TGTGCCAGCGTCTACAGGATTGCGAACACTGAAGCTTTCTTT.

CDR3 protein: CASSGAALAGGLQFF. The CDR3 DNA reads as TGTGCCAGCAGTGGGGCAGCCCTAGCGGGGGGGCTGCAGTTCTTC. The chain joins TRBV2 to TRBJ2-1, with TRBD2 matching 12 bases. The germline gives CDR1 SNHLY, CDR2 FYNNEI. This CDR3 region has 15 residues. Losses at the gene ends were 4 bases for V and 12 bases for J; bases not matched to a gene: 10.

V is TRBV25-1 and J is TRBJ1-5; TRBD1 matches at 7 bases. The trim removed 4 bases at V and 7 bases at J, leaving 7 bases unmatched. The CDR3 length is 14 residues. In germline, CDR1 is MGHDK, CDR2 SYGVNS. This chain's CDR3 is CASSVTGVEQPQHF. The CDR3 DNA reads TGTGCCAGCAGTGTTACAGGGGTAGAACAGCCCCAGCATTTT.

The V gene is TRBV3-1 (or the pseudogene TRBV3-2), the J gene TRBJ2-7, with TRBD1 matching over 9 bases. The V and J ends lost 10 bases and 3 bases, in that order; junction bases with no gene match: 7. The CDR3 runs 13 residues. Germline CDR1 is LGHDT and CDR2 is YNNKEL (reference sequence). CDR3 protein: CANPTGGFYEQYF. The CDR3 bases are TGTGCCAACCCAACAGGGGGCTTCTACGAGCAGTACTTC.

The chain is built from TRBV6-6 and TRBJ1-1; 7 bases are shared with TRBD1. The trim removed 6 bases at V and 5 bases at J, leaving 21 bases unmatched. This CDR3 is 18 amino acids long. Looked up from germline, CDR1 is MNHNY and CDR2 is SVGAGI (reference sequence). The CDR3 spells CASSRRQGPGSLRTEAFF. CDR3 bases: TGTGCCAGCAGCCGAAGACAGGGACCGGGGTCCCTAAGGACTGAAGCTTTCTTT.

The chain couples TRBV18 to TRBJ1-5, with 8 nucleotides matching TRBD1. Germline V lookup: CDR1 KGHSH, CDR2 LQKENI. V gave up 6 bases and J gave up 4 bases; unmatched junction bases: 2. The CDR3 is 13 residues long. The CDR3 sequence: CASSTGANQPQHF. The CDR3 DNA is TGTGCCAGCTCGACAGGGGCAAATCAGCCCCAGCATTTT.

This chain joins TRBV5-1 and TRBJ1-3; 7 bases match TRBD1. The V segment lost 3 bases and the J segment 0 bases; nucleotides outside the gene matches: 3. The germline V gene has CDR1 SGHRS and CDR2 YFSETQ. The CDR3 consists of 15 residues. CDR3: CASSSTGDSGNTIYF. Written as DNA, the CDR3 is TGCGCCAGCAGCTCTACAGGGGACTCTGGAAACACCATATATTTT. Complete variable domain (other parts from reference TRBV5-1 and TRBJ1-3): KAGVTQTPRYLIKTRGQQVTLSCSPISGHRSVSWYQQTPGQGLQFLFEYFSETQRNKGNFPGRFSGRQFSNSRSEMNVSTLELGDSALYLCASSSTGDSGNTIYFGEGSWLTVV.

This chain uses TRBV19 with TRBJ2-1; TRBD1 is a possible D gene (6 bases). V was trimmed by 5 bases and J by 10 bases, leaving 12 bases between them. Per germline, CDR1 LNHDA and CDR2 SQIVND (reference sequence). This CDR3 is built from 12 residues. The CDR3 DNA reads TGTGCCAGTAGTGCCAGGGGTGGGGAGCAGTTCTTC. Protein: CASSARGGEQFF.

The rearrangement uses TRBV5-8 and TRBJ1-5; 8 nucleotides line up with TRBD1. Trimming at V came to 0 bases and at J to 9 bases, leaving 5 bases not matched to a gene. The CDR3 length is 14 residues. CDR1 and CDR2 (germline): SGHTS, YDEGEE. The chain's CDR3 is CASSLAGGYSPQHF. CDR3 bases: TGTGCCAGCAGCTTGGCAGGGGGCTACTCGCCCCAGCATTTT.

J is TRBJ2-3 and V is TRBV5-1; D is possibly TRBD2 (6 bases). V gave up 3 bases and J gave up 0 bases, with 11 bases separating them. Germline loops: CDR1 SGHRS, CDR2 YFSETQ. The length of the CDR3 is 15 residues. The CDR3, as DNA: TGCGCCAGCAGCTCGGGGGACGTGAGCACAGATACGCAGTATTTT. Protein sequence: CASSSGDVSTDTQYF.

This sequence joins TRBV27 and TRBJ2-7; a possible D gene is TRBD1 (5 bases). The CDR3 length is 15 residues. CDR1 MNHEY and CDR2 SMNVEV come from the germline V gene (reference sequence). Deletions cut 2 bases from V and 6 bases from J, with 17 bases between. CDR3 DNA: TGTGCCAGCAGTTTAGAGGCAGGGTATTCGGGCGAGCAGTACTTC. Translation: CASSLEAGYSGEQYF.

CDR3 loop: CSVKQGGSTGANVLTF. In nucleotides, the CDR3 is TGCAGCGTAAAACAGGGGGGGAGTACTGGGGCCAACGTCCTGACTTTC. The genes are TRBV29-1 and TRBJ2-6, with D possibly being TRBD1 (8 bases). The CDR3 sequence is 16 residues long. V shed 6 bases and J shed 2 bases, with 17 bases lying between them. Germline assignment: CDR1 SQVTM and CDR2 ANQGSEA.